A selection of T cell receptor beta chains follows, all from one sample in a study of graft-versus-host responses after intestinal transplantation. Assay used: immunoSEQ multiplex PCR; TCRdb lists only in-frame clones, some missing. This sample has 20,000 to 25,000 clones, with 33% found just once. Here the sequenced sample was alloreactive CD8+ T cells from a mixed lymphocyte reaction culture, taken before intestinal transplant. The receptors stem from a human patient who received an intestinal transplant. Both conserved end residues are part of each CDR3. The D gene is left open where the match is weak. The size of a clone is reported for some rows only, either as once, few or many, or as a class for expanded clones.

d_call: NA; v_call: TRBV4-3; j_call: TRBJ2-6; clone_size: NA; cdr3_aa: CASSQTASGANVLTF; cdr3_nt: TGCGCCAGCAGCCAAACGGCCTCTGGGGCCAACGTCCTGACTTTC
d_call: TRBD2; v_call: TRBV7-9; j_call: TRBJ2-7; clone_size: NA; cdr3_aa: CASSQALAGIYEQYF; cdr3_nt: TGTGCCAGCAGCCAAGCACTAGCGGGAATCTACGAGCAGTACTTC
d_call: TRBD1; v_call: TRBV29-1; j_call: TRBJ2-7; clone_size: once; cdr3_aa: CSVMTGLAYEQYF; cdr3_nt: TGCAGCGTTATGACAGGGTTGGCCTACGAGCAGTACTTC
d_call: NA; v_call: TRBV9; j_call: TRBJ2-2; clone_size: few; cdr3_aa: CASSVHGTANTGELFF; cdr3_nt: TGTGCCAGCAGCGTCCACGGGACGGCGAACACCGGGGAGCTGTTTTTT
d_call: NA; v_call: TRBV2; j_call: TRBJ2-3; clone_size: once; cdr3_aa: CASSEDLGTDTQYF; cdr3_nt: TGTGCCAGCAGTGAAGACCTGGGCACAGATACGCAGTATTTT
d_call: TRBD1; v_call: TRBV5-1; j_call: TRBJ1-4; clone_size: few; cdr3_aa: CASSLGGGPATNEKLFF; cdr3_nt: TGCGCCAGCAGCTTGGGAGGGGGCCCTGCAACTAATGAAAAACTGTTTTTT
d_call: NA; v_call: TRBV7-9; j_call: TRBJ1-3; clone_size: few; cdr3_aa: CASSFMQRGNTIYF; cdr3_nt: TGTGCCAGCAGCTTCATGCAGAGAGGAAACACCATATATTTT
d_call: NA; v_call: TRBV15; j_call: TRBJ2-7; clone_size: few; cdr3_aa: CATSPRTGAGKNEQYF; cdr3_nt: TGTGCCACCAGCCCCCGGACAGGTGCGGGGAAGAACGAGCAGTACTTC
d_call: NA; v_call: TRBV6-6; j_call: TRBJ1-1; clone_size: few; cdr3_aa: CASSYSEVAFF; cdr3_nt: TGTGCCAGCAGTTACTCGGAGGTAGCTTTCTTT
d_call: NA; v_call: TRBV5-1; j_call: TRBJ1-5; clone_size: NA; cdr3_aa: CASSPQVMDQPQHF; cdr3_nt: TGCGCCAGCAGCCCACAGGTTATGGATCAGCCCCAGCATTTT
d_call: TRBD2; v_call: TRBV28; j_call: TRBJ2-7; clone_size: NA; cdr3_aa: CASSLGGVYEQYF; cdr3_nt: TGTGCCAGCAGTTTAGGGGGGGTCTACGAGCAGTACTTC
d_call: NA; v_call: TRBV4-1; j_call: TRBJ2-3; clone_size: NA; cdr3_aa: CASSLPGSDTQYF; cdr3_nt: TGTGCCAGCAGCCTCCCCGGGTCGGATACGCAGTATTTT
d_call: NA; v_call: TRBV7-9; j_call: TRBJ2-7; clone_size: few; cdr3_aa: CASSLPSSSYEQYF; cdr3_nt: TGTGCCAGCAGCTTACCCTCCTCCTCCTACGAGCAGTACTTC
d_call: NA; v_call: TRBV27; j_call: TRBJ1-2; clone_size: few; cdr3_aa: CASSYRGVYGYTF; cdr3_nt: TGTGCCAGCAGTTATAGGGGTGTCTATGGCTACACCTTC
d_call: NA; v_call: TRBV23-1; j_call: TRBJ2-5; clone_size: NA; cdr3_aa: CATHRGRGEETQYF; cdr3_nt: TGCGCCACCCATCGGGGTAGAGGTGAGGAGACCCAGTACTTC
d_call: NA; v_call: TRBV9; j_call: TRBJ2-1; clone_size: NA; cdr3_aa: CASSVGDFNEQFF; cdr3_nt: TGTGCCAGCAGCGTAGGGGACTTCAATGAGCAGTTCTTC
d_call: NA; v_call: TRBV7-3; j_call: TRBJ2-3; clone_size: NA; cdr3_aa: CASSLTYPTDTQYF; cdr3_nt: TGTGCCAGCAGCTTAACCTACCCCACAGATACGCAGTATTTT
d_call: NA; v_call: TRBV27; j_call: TRBJ2-2; clone_size: NA; cdr3_aa: CASSFSAGTGELFF; cdr3_nt: TGTGCCAGCAGTTTCTCTGCGGGCACCGGGGAGCTGTTTTTT
d_call: TRBD1; v_call: TRBV6-6; j_call: TRBJ1-6; clone_size: medium-sized; cdr3_aa: CASRWDSNSPLHF; cdr3_nt: TGTGCCAGCAGGTGGGACAGCAATTCACCCCTCCACTTT
d_call: NA; v_call: TRBV7-9; j_call: TRBJ1-6; clone_size: NA; cdr3_aa: CASSFPGAGHSPLHF; cdr3_nt: TGTGCCAGCAGCTTCCCGGGAGCGGGTCATTCACCCCTCCACTTT
d_call: NA; v_call: TRBV7-6; j_call: TRBJ2-7; clone_size: NA; cdr3_aa: CASSLSLVSGPYEQYF; cdr3_nt: TGTGCCAGCAGCTTGTCCCTAGTTTCTGGCCCCTACGAGCAGTACTTC
d_call: TRBD1; v_call: TRBV5-4; j_call: TRBJ1-6; clone_size: medium-sized; cdr3_aa: CASSPTPGTENSPLHF; cdr3_nt: TGTGCCAGCAGCCCCACTCCCGGGACAGAGAATTCACCCCTCCACTTT
d_call: NA; v_call: TRBV7-9; j_call: TRBJ2-7; clone_size: NA; cdr3_aa: CASSLTQGFHKQYF; cdr3_nt: TGTGCCAGCAGCTTAACCCAGGGTTTCCATAAGCAGTACTTC
d_call: NA; v_call: TRBV6-5; j_call: TRBJ1-5; clone_size: NA; cdr3_aa: CASSLGASNQPQHF; cdr3_nt: TGTGCCAGCAGTTTGGGGGCGAGCAATCAGCCCCAGCATTTT
d_call: NA; v_call: TRBV6-5; j_call: TRBJ2-1; clone_size: NA; cdr3_aa: CASSPALLNEQFF; cdr3_nt: TGTGCCAGCAGCCCCGCACTTTTGAATGAGCAGTTCTTC
d_call: TRBD2; v_call: TRBV9; j_call: TRBJ2-1; clone_size: NA; cdr3_aa: CASSDVTSGKYYNEQFF; cdr3_nt: TGTGCCAGCAGCGATGTGACTAGCGGGAAGTACTACAATGAGCAGTTCTTC
d_call: NA; v_call: TRBV11-3; j_call: TRBJ2-3; clone_size: NA; cdr3_aa: CASSHTTDTQYF; cdr3_nt: TGTGCCAGCAGTCATACGACAGATACGCAGTATTTT
d_call: NA; v_call: TRBV7-6; j_call: TRBJ2-7; clone_size: NA; cdr3_aa: CASSFSAEYYEQYF; cdr3_nt: TGTGCCAGCAGCTTTTCGGCGGAATACTACGAGCAGTACTTC
d_call: NA; v_call: TRBV6-5; j_call: TRBJ2-1; clone_size: NA; cdr3_aa: CASSYRVYNEQFF; cdr3_nt: TGTGCCAGCAGTTACAGAGTATACAATGAGCAGTTCTTC
d_call: TRBD1; v_call: TRBV29-1; j_call: TRBJ2-7; clone_size: few; cdr3_aa: CSVEGQGVYEQYF; cdr3_nt: TGCAGCGTTGAGGGACAGGGTGTCTACGAGCAGTACTTC
d_call: TRBD2; v_call: TRBV4-1; j_call: TRBJ2-3; clone_size: medium-sized; cdr3_aa: CASSQAAGPSTDTQYF; cdr3_nt: TGCGCCAGCAGCCAAGCAGCGGGACCTAGCACAGATACGCAGTATTTT
d_call: NA; v_call: TRBV2; j_call: TRBJ1-3; clone_size: few; cdr3_aa: CASRGPEGPGNTIYF; cdr3_nt: TGTGCCAGCAGGGGCCCCGAGGGCCCTGGAAACACCATATATTTT
d_call: NA; v_call: TRBV7-6; j_call: TRBJ1-2; clone_size: few; cdr3_aa: CASSLALGGVNGYTF; cdr3_nt: TGTGCCAGCAGCTTAGCCCTTGGGGGTGTTAATGGCTACACCTTC
d_call: NA; v_call: TRBV10-3; j_call: TRBJ1-2; clone_size: NA; cdr3_aa: CAISYWNAGYTF; cdr3_nt: TGTGCCATCAGTTACTGGAACGCTGGCTACACCTTC
d_call: NA; v_call: TRBV15; j_call: TRBJ1-2; clone_size: NA; cdr3_aa: CATSTYSAEVFYGYTF; cdr3_nt: TGTGCCACCAGCACGTACAGCGCAGAAGTCTTCTATGGCTACACCTTC
d_call: NA; v_call: TRBV13; j_call: TRBJ2-5; clone_size: NA; cdr3_aa: CASSLRTGNELQYF; cdr3_nt: TGTGCCAGCAGCTTAAGGACCGGCAATGAGCTCCAGTACTTC
d_call: NA; v_call: TRBV28; j_call: TRBJ1-6; clone_size: once; cdr3_aa: CASTLWLTGIGDNSPLHF; cdr3_nt: TGTGCCAGCACTTTGTGGCTAACAGGAATTGGTGATAATTCACCCCTCCACTTT
d_call: TRBD2; v_call: TRBV6-5; j_call: TRBJ2-7; clone_size: NA; cdr3_aa: CASSYRGGYEQYF; cdr3_nt: TGTGCCAGCAGTTACCGCGGGGGCTACGAGCAGTACTTC
d_call: TRBD1; v_call: TRBV6-5; j_call: TRBJ1-2; clone_size: NA; cdr3_aa: CASTGQADYGYTF; cdr3_nt: TGTGCCAGTACGGGACAGGCGGACTATGGCTACACCTTC
d_call: NA; v_call: TRBV9; j_call: TRBJ2-5; clone_size: NA; cdr3_aa: CASSPQGYQETQYF; cdr3_nt: TGTGCCAGCAGCCCTCAGGGATACCAAGAGACCCAGTACTTC
d_call: TRBD2; v_call: TRBV27; j_call: TRBJ2-3; clone_size: NA; cdr3_aa: CASSSYRDYPTDTQYF; cdr3_nt: TGTGCCAGCAGTTCCTACCGGGACTATCCCACAGATACGCAGTATTTT
d_call: NA; v_call: TRBV5-5; j_call: TRBJ2-7; clone_size: NA; cdr3_aa: CASSPTNYEQYF; cdr3_nt: TGTGCCAGCAGCCCGACGAACTACGAGCAGTACTTC
d_call: NA; v_call: TRBV13; j_call: TRBJ2-1; clone_size: few; cdr3_aa: CASSLREPEQFF; cdr3_nt: TGTGCCAGCAGCTTAAGGGAGCCTGAGCAGTTCTTC
d_call: TRBD2; v_call: TRBV11-2; j_call: TRBJ2-7; clone_size: NA; cdr3_aa: CASPSGGPGPWEQYF; cdr3_nt: TGTGCCAGCCCCTCGGGGGGACCCGGGCCGTGGGAGCAGTACTTC
d_call: NA; v_call: TRBV29-1; j_call: TRBJ1-1; clone_size: NA; cdr3_aa: CSVEGKGFEAFF; cdr3_nt: TGCAGCGTTGAGGGTAAGGGGTTTGAAGCTTTCTTT
d_call: TRBD1; v_call: TRBV5-4; j_call: TRBJ1-1; clone_size: NA; cdr3_aa: CASSLWTGREPEAFF; cdr3_nt: TGTGCCAGCAGCTTGTGGACAGGGAGGGAACCTGAAGCTTTCTTT
d_call: TRBD2; v_call: TRBV7-3; j_call: TRBJ2-1; clone_size: NA; cdr3_aa: CASSLTPGLDTNNEQFF; cdr3_nt: TGTGCCAGCAGCCTCACCCCGGGACTAGATACAAACAATGAGCAGTTCTTC
d_call: NA; v_call: TRBV6-6; j_call: TRBJ2-1; clone_size: NA; cdr3_aa: CASSYLWGHYNEQFF; cdr3_nt: TGTGCCAGCAGCTACCTCTGGGGACATTACAATGAGCAGTTCTTC
d_call: NA; v_call: TRBV6-6; j_call: TRBJ2-3; clone_size: medium-sized; cdr3_aa: CASSLSGTDTQYF; cdr3_nt: TGTGCCAGCTCCCTTAGCGGCACAGATACGCAGTATTTT
d_call: TRBD2; v_call: TRBV7-6; j_call: TRBJ2-5; clone_size: NA; cdr3_aa: CASSLLLAGGQETQYF; cdr3_nt: TGTGCCAGCAGCTTATTGCTAGCGGGGGGGCAAGAGACCCAGTACTTC
d_call: NA; v_call: TRBV10-1; j_call: TRBJ1-5; clone_size: few; cdr3_aa: CASSEGRQPQHF; cdr3_nt: TGCGCCAGCAGTGAGGGCCGGCAGCCCCAGCATTTT
d_call: NA; v_call: TRBV6-5; j_call: TRBJ1-4; clone_size: NA; cdr3_aa: CASSLGQANEKLFF; cdr3_nt: TGTGCCAGCAGCCTGGGGCAGGCAAATGAAAAACTGTTTTTT
d_call: TRBD2; v_call: TRBV2; j_call: TRBJ2-2; clone_size: medium-sized; cdr3_aa: CARPGLASNTGELFF; cdr3_nt: TGTGCCAGGCCGGGACTAGCGTCGAACACCGGGGAGCTGTTTTTT
d_call: NA; v_call: TRBV11-2; j_call: TRBJ1-2; clone_size: NA; cdr3_aa: CASSLEFSLMDYGYTF; cdr3_nt: TGTGCCAGCAGCTTAGAGTTCAGTCTGATGGACTATGGCTACACCTTC
d_call: TRBD1; v_call: TRBV2; j_call: TRBJ2-7; clone_size: NA; cdr3_aa: CARRDRTGDSYEQYF; cdr3_nt: TGTGCCAGACGAGACCGGACAGGGGACTCCTACGAGCAGTACTTC